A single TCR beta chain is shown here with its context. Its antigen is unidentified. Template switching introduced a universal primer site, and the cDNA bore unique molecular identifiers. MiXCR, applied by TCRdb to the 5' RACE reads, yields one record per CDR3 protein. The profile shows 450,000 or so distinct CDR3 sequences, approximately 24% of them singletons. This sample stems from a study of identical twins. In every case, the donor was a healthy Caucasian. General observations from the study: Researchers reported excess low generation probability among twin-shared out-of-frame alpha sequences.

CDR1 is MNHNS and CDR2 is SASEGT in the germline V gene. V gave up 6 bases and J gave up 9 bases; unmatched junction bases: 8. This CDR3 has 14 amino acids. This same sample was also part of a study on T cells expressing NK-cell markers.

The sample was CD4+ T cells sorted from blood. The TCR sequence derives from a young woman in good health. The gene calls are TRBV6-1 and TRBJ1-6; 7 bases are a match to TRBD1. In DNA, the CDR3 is TGTGCCAGCAGACCGGGACAGTTTGGTTCACCCCTCCACTTT. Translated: CASRPGQFGSPLHF.